This paragraph covers one T cell receptor (beta chain) sequence. Its antigen remains unknown. Sequence at one end of the junction differs from germline and may be a read error. This record belongs to a study of cytomegalovirus exposure and HLA in healthy donors. Findings and caveats of the study: Cytomegalovirus status was reportedly diagnosed by the classifier with high sensitivity and specificity.

Assay: immunoSEQ multiplex PCR; the TCRdb copy retains only in-frame clones and omits some. The table includes over 200,000 clones, around 80% detected once. The CDR3 consists of 14 residues. Looked up from germline, CDR1 is MNHEY and CDR2 is SVGAGI. The receptor was derived from a young woman in good health and CMV-seropositive. What was sequenced was PBMCs. This rearrangement joins TRBV6-5 to TRBJ1-1; D remains ambiguous. CDR3 nucleotide sequence: TGTGCCGGCAGTTACTCGATCGTTACCACTGAAGCTTTCTTT. Translation gives CAGSYSIVTTEAFF.